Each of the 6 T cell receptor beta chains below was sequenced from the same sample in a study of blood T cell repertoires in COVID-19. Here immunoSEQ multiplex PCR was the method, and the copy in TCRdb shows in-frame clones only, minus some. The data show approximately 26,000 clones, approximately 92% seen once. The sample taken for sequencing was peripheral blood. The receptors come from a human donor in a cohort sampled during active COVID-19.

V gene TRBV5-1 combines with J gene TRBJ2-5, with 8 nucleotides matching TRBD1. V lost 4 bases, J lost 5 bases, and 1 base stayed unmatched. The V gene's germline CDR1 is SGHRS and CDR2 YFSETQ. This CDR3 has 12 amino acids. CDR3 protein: CASSRQGETQYF. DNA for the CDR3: TGCGCCAGCAGCAGACAGGGGGAGACCCAGTACTTC.

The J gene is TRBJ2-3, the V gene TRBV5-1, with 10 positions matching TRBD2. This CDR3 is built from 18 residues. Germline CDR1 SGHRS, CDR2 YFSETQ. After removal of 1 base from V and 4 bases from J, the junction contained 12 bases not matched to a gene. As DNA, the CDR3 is TGCGCCAGCAGCTTGCAGTGGAGGGTTAGCGGGAGGTCAGATACGCAGTATTTT. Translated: CASSLQWRVSGRSDTQYF.

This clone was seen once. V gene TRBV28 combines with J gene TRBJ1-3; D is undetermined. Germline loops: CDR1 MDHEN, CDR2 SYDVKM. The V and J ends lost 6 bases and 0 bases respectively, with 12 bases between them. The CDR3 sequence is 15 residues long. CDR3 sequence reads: CASSPSGSSGNTIYF. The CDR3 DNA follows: TGTGCCAGCAGCCCCTCGGGGAGCTCTGGAAACACCATATATTTT.

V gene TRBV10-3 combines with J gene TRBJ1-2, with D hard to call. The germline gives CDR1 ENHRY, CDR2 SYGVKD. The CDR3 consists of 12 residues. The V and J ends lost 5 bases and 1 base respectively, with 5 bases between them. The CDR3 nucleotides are TGTGCCATCAGTCCACTTAACTATGGCTACACCTTC. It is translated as CAISPLNYGYTF.

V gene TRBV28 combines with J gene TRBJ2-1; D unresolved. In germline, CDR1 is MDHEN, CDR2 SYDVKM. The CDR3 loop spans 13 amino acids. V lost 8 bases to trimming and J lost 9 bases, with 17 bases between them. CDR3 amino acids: CASGREVLPEQFF. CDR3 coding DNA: TGTGCCAGCGGCCGCGAGGTCCTCCCTGAGCAGTTCTTC.

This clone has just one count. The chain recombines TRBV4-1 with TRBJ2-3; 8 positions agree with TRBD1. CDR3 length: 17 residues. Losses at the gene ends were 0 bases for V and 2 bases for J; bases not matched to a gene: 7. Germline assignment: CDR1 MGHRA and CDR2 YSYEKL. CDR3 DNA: TGCGCCAGCAGCCAAGATCCAGGGGGCCTTAACACAGATACGCAGTATTTT. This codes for CASSQDPGGLNTDTQYF.